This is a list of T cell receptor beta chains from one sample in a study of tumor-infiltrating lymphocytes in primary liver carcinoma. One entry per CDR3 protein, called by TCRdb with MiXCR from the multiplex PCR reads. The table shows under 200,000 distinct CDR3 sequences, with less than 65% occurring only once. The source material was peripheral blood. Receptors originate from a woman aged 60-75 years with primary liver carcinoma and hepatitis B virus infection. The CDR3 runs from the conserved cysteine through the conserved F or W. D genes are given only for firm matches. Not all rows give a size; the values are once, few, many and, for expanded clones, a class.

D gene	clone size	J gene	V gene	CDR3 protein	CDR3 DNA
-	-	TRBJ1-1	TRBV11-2	CASSLGGGGSEASF	TGTGCCAGCAGCTTAGGTGGGGGTGGATCTGAAGCTTCCTTT
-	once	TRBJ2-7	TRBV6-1	CALRIYPDPSYEQYF	TGTGCCCTAAGGATATATCCAGATCCGTCCTACGAGCAGTACTTC
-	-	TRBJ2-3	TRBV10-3	CAIRAYGSTDTQYF	TGTGCCATCAGGGCCTACGGCAGCACAGATACGCAGTATTTT
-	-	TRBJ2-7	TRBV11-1	CASSTNRHYELYF	TGTGCCAGCAGCACCAACAGACATTACGAGCTGTACTTC
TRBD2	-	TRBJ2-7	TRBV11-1	CASSLGLTGYYEQYF	TGTGCCAGCAGCTTGGGACTAACGGGATACTACGAGCAGTACTTC
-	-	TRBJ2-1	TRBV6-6	CASSYSGGIVNEHFF	TGTGCTAGCAGTTACTCTGGCGGGATCGTAAATGAGCACTTCTTC
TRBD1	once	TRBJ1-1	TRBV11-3	CTGSLEGARGTEAFF	TGTACCGGCAGCTTAGAGGGGGCTCGGGGCACTGAAGCTTTCTTT
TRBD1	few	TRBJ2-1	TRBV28	CATTLRTGNEQFF	TGTGCCACAACGCTCCGGACAGGCAATGAGCAGTTCTTC
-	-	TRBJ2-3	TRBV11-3	CAGSYRASTDTQYF	TGTGCCGGCAGTTATAGGGCGAGCACAGATACGCAGTATTTT
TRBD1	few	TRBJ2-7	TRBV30	CAWSSRGPYEQYF	TGTGCCTGGAGTTCCAGGGGGCCCTACGAGCAGTACTTC
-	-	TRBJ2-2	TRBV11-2	CTSSRPSGRELFF	TGTACCAGCAGCAGGCCTTCTGGCAGGGAGCTGTTTTTT
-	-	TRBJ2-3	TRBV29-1	CSVEARDCGKDTQYF	TGCAGCGTTGAAGCTAGGGACTGTGGTAAAGATACGCAGTATTTT
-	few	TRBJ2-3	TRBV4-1	CASSPFTGSSNTDTQYF	TGCGCCAGCAGCCCTTTCACGGGATCTTCTAACACAGATACGCAGTATTTT
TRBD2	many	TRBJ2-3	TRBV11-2	CASSPLGGRRTDTQYF	TGTGCCAGCAGCCCGCTTGGCGGGAGGAGGACAGATACGCAGTATTTT
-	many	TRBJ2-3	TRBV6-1	CASTERGRDTDTQYF	TGTGCCAGCACCGAAAGGGGACGTGACACAGATACGCAGTATTTT
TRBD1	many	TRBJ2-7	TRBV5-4	CASSRTGGVDEQYF	TGTGCCAGCAGCAGGACAGGGGGCGTTGACGAGCAGTACTTC
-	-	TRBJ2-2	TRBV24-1	CATSDSPGRKIGELFF	TGTGCCACCAGTGATTCCCCAGGACGAAAGATCGGGGAGCTGTTTTTT
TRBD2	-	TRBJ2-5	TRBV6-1	CASSDRASGRFGQETQHF	TGTGCCAGCAGTGATCGGGCTAGCGGGAGATTCGGCCAAGAGACCCAGCACTTC
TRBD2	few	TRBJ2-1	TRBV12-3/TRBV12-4	CASSLGPSASGGDEQFF	TGTGCCAGCAGTTTAGGACCGTCCGCTAGCGGCGGTGACGAGCAGTTCTTC
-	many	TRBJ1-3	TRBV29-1	CSVFRGWGNTIYF	TGCAGCGTCTTCAGGGGTTGGGGAAACACCATATATTTT
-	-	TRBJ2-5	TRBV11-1	CASRLALTSGVTQYF	TGTGCTAGCAGGTTAGCGCTAACGAGTGGAGTGACCCAGTACTTC
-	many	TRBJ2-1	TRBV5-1	CASSPQLDEYNEQFF	TGCGCCAGCAGCCCCCAGCTAGACGAGTACAATGAGCAGTTCTTC
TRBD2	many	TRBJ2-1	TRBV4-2	CASSQEGGFRLAPSSYNEQFF	TGTGCCAGCAGCCAAGAAGGAGGTTTTAGACTAGCCCCAAGTTCCTACAATGAGCAGTTCTTC
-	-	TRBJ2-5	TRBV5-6	CAIIRRRAYQETQYF	TGTGCCATCATCCGCCGGAGGGCCTACCAAGAGACCCAGTACTTC
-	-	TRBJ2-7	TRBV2	CASNLLEDSMAYYEQYF	TGTGCCAGTAACCTCCTGGAGGACTCCATGGCCTACTACGAGCAGTACTTC
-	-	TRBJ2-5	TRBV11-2	CASSFNSGQETQYF	TGTGCCAGCAGCTTTAACAGTGGCCAAGAGACCCAGTATTTC
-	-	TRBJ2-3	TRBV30	CAWSAASRDTQYF	TGTGCCTGGAGTGCAGCTAGCAGGGATACGCAGTATTTT
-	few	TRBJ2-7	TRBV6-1	CASNDRPSRGEQYF	TGTGCCAGCAACGACCGGCCTAGCCGTGGCGAGCAGTACTTC
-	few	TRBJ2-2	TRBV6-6	CASSAQGRENTGELFF	TGTGCCAGCAGCGCGCAGGGACGGGAGAACACCGGGGAGCTGTTTTTT
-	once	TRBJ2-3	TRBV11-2	CADSLIRGRHTQYF	TGTGCCGACAGCTTAATTCGCGGCAGGCATACGCAGTATTTT
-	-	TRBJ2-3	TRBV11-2	CASSSTVHVQFF	TGTGCCAGCAGCTCGACTGTTCATGTGCAGTTTTTT
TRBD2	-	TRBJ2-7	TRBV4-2	CASSLGLVGTNEQYF	TGTGCCAGCAGCCTGGGACTAGTGGGAACCAACGAGCAGTACTTC
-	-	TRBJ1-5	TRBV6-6	CASVLDSNQPQHF	TGTGCCAGCGTACTAGACAGCAATCAGCCCCAGCATTTT
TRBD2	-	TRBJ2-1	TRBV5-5	CASSHSGRVYNEQFF	TGTGCCAGCAGCCATAGCGGGAGGGTATACAATGAGCAGTTCTTC
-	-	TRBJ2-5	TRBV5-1	CASSPGGSRETQYF	TGCGCCAGCTCACCTGGGGGCAGTCGGGAGACCCAGTACTTC
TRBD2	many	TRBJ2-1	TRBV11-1	CASTGPHIAGNEQFF	TGTGCCAGCACGGGCCCCCATATAGCGGGAAATGAGCAGTTCTTC
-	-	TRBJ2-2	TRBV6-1	CASKYTSGRRTGELFF	TGTGCCAGCAAATATACTAGTGGGAGACGGACCGGGGAGCTGTTTTTT
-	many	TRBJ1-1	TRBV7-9	CASSFSGNTEAFF	TGTGCCAGCAGCTTCTCAGGGAACACTGAAGCTTTCTTT
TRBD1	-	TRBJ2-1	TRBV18	CTSSLKGQGGYEQFF	TGTACCAGCTCACTGAAAGGACAGGGCGGGTATGAGCAGTTCTTC
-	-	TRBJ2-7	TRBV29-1	CSVRAPANPEQYF	TGCAGCGTCCGTGCGCCAGCTAATCCCGAGCAGTACTTC
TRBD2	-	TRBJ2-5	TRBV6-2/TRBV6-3	CASNTGLAGEQETQYF	TGTGCCAGCAATACTGGACTAGCAGGGGAACAAGAGACCCAGTACTTC
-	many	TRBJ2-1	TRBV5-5	CASSLGATSYNEQFF	TGTGCCAGCAGCTTGGGCGCAACATCCTACAATGAGCAGTTCTTC
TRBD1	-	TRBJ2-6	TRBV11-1	CASSFKDRFSGGNVLTF	TGTGCCAGCAGTTTCAAGGACAGGTTCTCTGGGGGCAACGTCCTGACTTTC
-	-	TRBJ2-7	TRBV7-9	CASSSTGAGYEQYF	TGTGCCAGCAGCTCTACCGGGGCAGGTTACGAGCAGTACTTC
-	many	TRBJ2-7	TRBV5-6	CASGYSGLAGEQYF	TGTGCCAGCGGGTACTCGGGACTTGCGGGCGAGCAGTACTTC
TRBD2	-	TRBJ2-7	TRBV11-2	CASSLDAGGGYEQYF	TGTGCCAGCAGCTTAGATGCGGGAGGTGGCTATGAGCAGTACTTC
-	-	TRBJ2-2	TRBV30	CAWSGVTGELFF	TGTGCCTGGAGTGGGGTCACCGGGGAGCTGTTTTTT
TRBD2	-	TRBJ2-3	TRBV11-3	CASNSGLARADTQYF	TGCGCCAGCAACTCGGGACTAGCTCGGGCAGATACGCAGTATTTT
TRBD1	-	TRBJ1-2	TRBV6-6	CASSYTMDRIDYGYTF	TGTGCCAGCAGTTACACAATGGACAGGATCGACTATGGCTACACCTTC
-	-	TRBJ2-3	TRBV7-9	CASSRRGGLSHDTQYF	TGTGCCAGCAGCCGAAGAGGCGGACTATCCCACGATACGCAGTATTTT
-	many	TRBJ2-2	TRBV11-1	CASSPSGGRELFF	TGTGCCAGCAGCCCATCCGGGGGGCGGGAGCTGTTTTTT
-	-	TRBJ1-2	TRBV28	CASSSSTGIAGYTF	TGTGCCAGCAGTTCATCAACAGGGATCGCTGGCTACACCTTC
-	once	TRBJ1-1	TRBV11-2	CAGSPPQDTEAFF	TGTGCCGGCAGCCCCCCTCAGGACACTGAAGCTTTCTTT
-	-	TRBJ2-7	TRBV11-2	CGSSIGAEVGYEQYF	TGTGGCAGCAGCATAGGGGCGGAAGTCGGTTACGAGCAGTACTTC
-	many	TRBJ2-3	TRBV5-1	CASSLAAVTTRDTQYF	TGCGCCAGCAGCTTGGCCGCGGTAACTACTAGGGATACGCAGTATTTT
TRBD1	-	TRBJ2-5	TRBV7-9	CAGSRGQGETQYF	TGTGCCGGCAGCCGGGGACAGGGGGAGACCCAGTACTTC
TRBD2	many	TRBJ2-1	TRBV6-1	CASSEWYLRERVDEQFF	TGTGCCAGCAGTGAATGGTATTTGCGGGAGAGGGTAGATGAGCAGTTCTTC
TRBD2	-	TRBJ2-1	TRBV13	CASSFPRTSGNNEQFF	TGTGCCAGCAGCTTCCCCCGGACTAGCGGGAACAATGAGCAGTTCTTC